The rows below give T cell receptor beta chains drawn from one sample of a study of cytotoxic CD8 clonotypes in ibrutinib-treated CLL. Repertoires were generated with immunoSEQ multiplex PCR, while TCRdb's copy carries only in-frame clones and drops some. The table shows about 310,000 clones, with about 80% occurring only once. The sequenced sample was PBMCs, obtained before ibrutinib treatment. Source of these receptors: a human donor with chronic lymphocytic leukemia. The CDR3 runs from the conserved cysteine through the conserved F or W. Each record gives: J gene, clone size, V gene, D gene, CDR3 DNA, CDR3 protein. A D gene is named only where the DNA matches it firmly. Size tells how often a clone was seen (once, few, many) or the class of an expanded clone, and some rows leave it out.

TRBJ1-1 | - | TRBV29-1 | - | TGCAGCGTCAGTAGGGCCATACCGGCTGAAGCTTTCTTT | CSVSRAIPAEAFF
TRBJ2-3 | - | TRBV19 | TRBD1 | TGTGCCAGTAGGGGACAGGGCTACACAGATACGCAGTATTTT | CASRGQGYTDTQYF
TRBJ2-2 | few | TRBV7-2 | - | TGTGCCAGCAGCTTAGGGCCTGCGAACACCGGGGAGCTGTTTTTT | CASSLGPANTGELFF
TRBJ2-7 | - | TRBV4-1 | - | TGCGCCAGCAGCCAACCCAGGAGTCAGGACGAACCGCGCTACGAGCAGTACTTC | CASSQPRSQDEPRYEQYF
TRBJ2-7 | - | TRBV4-3 | TRBD2 | TGCGCCAGCAGCCAACACGGACTAGCGGGAGTCGACGAGCAGTACTTC | CASSQHGLAGVDEQYF
TRBJ1-4 | - | TRBV18 | - | TGTGCCAGCTCACCGCGGGACACGGGCCTCAATGAAAAACTGTTTTTT | CASSPRDTGLNEKLFF
TRBJ2-7 | once | TRBV12-5 | - | TGTGCTAGTGGTTCCGGGTCGGGTTTCTACGAGCAGTACTTC | CASGSGSGFYEQYF
TRBJ2-1 | once | TRBV9 | - | TGTGCCAGCAGCGTAGAGAACGGGAAAGGTTACAATGAGCAGTTCTTC | CASSVENGKGYNEQFF
TRBJ2-1 | - | TRBV7-2 | TRBD2 | TGTGCCAGCAGCTTAGTTTCCACTAGCGGGAGTGATGAGCAGTTCTTC | CASSLVSTSGSDEQFF
TRBJ2-5 | - | TRBV30 | - | TGTGCCTGGAGTGTATCGCCCCATATAGTGTTGGAGACCCAGTACTTC | CAWSVSPHIVLETQYF
TRBJ1-1 | - | TRBV29-1 | TRBD1 | TGCAGCGTTGAAGATGGGACAGATGAAGCTTTCTTT | CSVEDGTDEAFF
TRBJ1-4 | - | TRBV21-1 | - | TGTGCCAGCAGCTCGCGACGCGCAACTAATGAAAAACTGTTTTTT | CASSSRRATNEKLFF
TRBJ2-7 | - | TRBV2 | - | TGTGCCAGCAGTACACTAGGGGAGTGGCGCGAGCAGTACTTC | CASSTLGEWREQYF
TRBJ2-1 | - | TRBV27 | - | TGTGCCAGCCAGTTTTGGGAAGGGAATGAGCAGTTCTTC | CASQFWEGNEQFF
TRBJ2-1 | - | TRBV1 | - | TGCACCAGCAGCCCAGGGATGGGACAGGGGTCGTTCAATGAGCAGTTCTTC | CTSSPGMGQGSFNEQFF
TRBJ2-7 | - | TRBV19 | - | TGTGCCAGTAGTATAGCCAGTACCTCCTACGAGCAGTACTTC | CASSIASTSYEQYF
TRBJ2-3 | - | TRBV5-4 | - | TGTGCCAGCAGGAAACGACAGACAGATACGCAGTATTTT | CASRKRQTDTQYF
TRBJ2-2 | - | TRBV5-4 | - | TGTGCCAGCAGCTTAGACGTGACACTGCTCACCGGGGAGCTGTTTTTT | CASSLDVTLLTGELFF
TRBJ2-3 | - | TRBV6-4 | TRBD2 | TGTGCCAGCAGTGAAGCTAGCGGGAGAGATACGCAGTATTTT | CASSEASGRDTQYF
TRBJ1-5 | - | TRBV6-5 | - | TGTGCCAGCCGGTTCAATAGCAATCAGCCCCAGCATTTT | CASRFNSNQPQHF
TRBJ1-2 | - | TRBV29-1 | - | TGCAGCGTTGACAGTTTCCCCTATGGCTACACCTTC | CSVDSFPYGYTF
TRBJ2-7 | - | TRBV7-8 | TRBD1 | TGTGCCAGCAGCGGTTCCGGGACAGCCTACGAGCAGTACTTC | CASSGSGTAYEQYF
TRBJ2-1 | - | TRBV18 | - | TGTGCCAGCTCACGACCTGGAAGCGGACGTTACAATGAGCAGTTCTTC | CASSRPGSGRYNEQFF